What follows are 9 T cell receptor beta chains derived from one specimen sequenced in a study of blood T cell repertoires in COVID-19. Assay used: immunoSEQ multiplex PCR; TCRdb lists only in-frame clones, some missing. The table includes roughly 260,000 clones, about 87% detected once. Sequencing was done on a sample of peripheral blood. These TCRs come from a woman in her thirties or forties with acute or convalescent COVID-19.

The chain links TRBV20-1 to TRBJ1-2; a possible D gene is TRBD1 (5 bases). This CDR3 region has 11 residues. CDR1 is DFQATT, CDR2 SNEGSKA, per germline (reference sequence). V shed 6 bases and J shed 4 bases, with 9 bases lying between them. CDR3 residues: CSAQDLYGYTF. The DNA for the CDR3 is TGCAGTGCACAGGACCTCTATGGCTACACCTTC.

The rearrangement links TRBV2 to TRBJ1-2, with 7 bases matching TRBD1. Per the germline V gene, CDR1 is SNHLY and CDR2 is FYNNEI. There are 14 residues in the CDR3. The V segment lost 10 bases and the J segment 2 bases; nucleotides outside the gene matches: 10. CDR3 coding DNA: TGTGCCAATGACAGGGAGAGTGGAAACTATGGCTACACCTTC. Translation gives CANDRESGNYGYTF.

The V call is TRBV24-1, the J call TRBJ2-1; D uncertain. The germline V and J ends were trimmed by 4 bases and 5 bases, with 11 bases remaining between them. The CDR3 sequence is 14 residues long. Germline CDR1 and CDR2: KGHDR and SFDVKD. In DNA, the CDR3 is TGTGCCACCAGTGACCGTTCTAAAAACAATGAGCAGTTCTTC. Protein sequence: CATSDRSKNNEQFF.

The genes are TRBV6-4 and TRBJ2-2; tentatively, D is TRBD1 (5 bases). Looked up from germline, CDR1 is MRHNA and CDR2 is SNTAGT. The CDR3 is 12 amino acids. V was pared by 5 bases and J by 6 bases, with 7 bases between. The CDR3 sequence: CASSLGAGELFF. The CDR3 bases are TGTGCCAGCAGTCTAGGGGCCGGGGAGCTGTTTTTT.

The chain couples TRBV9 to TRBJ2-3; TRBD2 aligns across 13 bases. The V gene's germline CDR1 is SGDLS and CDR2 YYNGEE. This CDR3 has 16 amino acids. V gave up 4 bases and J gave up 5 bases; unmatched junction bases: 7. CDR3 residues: CASSTRTSGGVDTQYF. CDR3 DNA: TGTGCCAGCAGCACCCGGACTAGCGGGGGAGTAGATACGCAGTATTTT.

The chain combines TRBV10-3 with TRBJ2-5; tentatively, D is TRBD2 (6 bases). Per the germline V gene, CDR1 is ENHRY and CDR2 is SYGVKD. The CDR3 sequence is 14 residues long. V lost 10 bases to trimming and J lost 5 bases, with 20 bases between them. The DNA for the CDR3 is TGTGCCACCGCCCCGGACTCCGGAGGGGAGACCCAGTACTTC. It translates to CATAPDSGGETQYF.

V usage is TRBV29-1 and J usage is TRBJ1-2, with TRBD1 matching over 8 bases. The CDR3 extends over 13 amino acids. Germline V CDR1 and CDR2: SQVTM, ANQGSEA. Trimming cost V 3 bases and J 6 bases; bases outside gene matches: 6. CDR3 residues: CSVDAGGMDGYTF. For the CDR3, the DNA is TGCAGCGTTGATGCAGGGGGCATGGATGGCTACACCTTC.

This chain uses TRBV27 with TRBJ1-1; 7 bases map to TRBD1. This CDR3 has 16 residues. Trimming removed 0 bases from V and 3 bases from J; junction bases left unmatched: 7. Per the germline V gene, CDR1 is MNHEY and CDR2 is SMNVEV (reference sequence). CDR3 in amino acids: CASSLSKGGSDTEAFF. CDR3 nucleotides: TGTGCCAGCAGTTTATCGAAAGGGGGCTCGGACACTGAAGCTTTCTTT.

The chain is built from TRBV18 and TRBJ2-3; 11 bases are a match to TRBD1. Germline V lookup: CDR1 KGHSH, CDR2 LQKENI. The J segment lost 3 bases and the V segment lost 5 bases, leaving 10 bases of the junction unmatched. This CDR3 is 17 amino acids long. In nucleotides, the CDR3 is TGTGCCAGCTCAAAAACTCCGGGACAGGGGGTAACAGATACGCAGTATTTT. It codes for CASSKTPGQGVTDTQYF. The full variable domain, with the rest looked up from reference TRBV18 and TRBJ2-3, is NAGVMQNPRHLVRRRGQEARLRCSPMKGHSHVYWYRQLPEEGLKFMVYLQKENIIDESGMPKERFSAEFPKEGPSILRIQQVVRGDSAAYFCASSKTPGQGVTDTQYFGPGTRLTVL.